Presented here are 31 T cell receptor beta chains from one specimen sequenced in a study of T cell responses to AZD1222 COVID-19 vaccine. Profiling relied on immunoSEQ multiplex PCR, and the TCRdb table lists in-frame clones only, not all of them. The sample records roughly 70,000 clones, nearly 90% being singletons. Material: peripheral blood, obtained 28 days after the second AZD1222 dose. These receptors all stem from an adult who received the AZD1222 COVID-19 vaccine.

The genes are TRBV6-5 and TRBJ2-7; 10 bases agree with TRBD1. The germline gives CDR1 MNHEY, CDR2 SVGAGI. The CDR3 spans 13 residues. Unmatched junction bases numbered 6, after V lost 8 bases and J lost 5 bases. The chain's CDR3 is CASGRDRGHEQYF. The CDR3 DNA is TGTGCCAGCGGGCGGGACAGGGGACACGAGCAGTACTTC.

The chain is built from TRBV4-3 and TRBJ2-6; D might be TRBD1 (6 bases). CDR1 LGHNA and CDR2 YSLEER come from the germline V gene. Trimming pared 1 base from V and 2 bases from J, leaving 15 bases between. The CDR3 has 18 amino acids. The CDR3 bases are TGCGCCAGCAGCCAAGCCAGGGTTGAGGGGGCTGGGGCCAACGTCCTGACTTTC. Its protein is CASSQARVEGAGANVLTF.

V and J are TRBV3-1 (or the pseudogene TRBV3-2) and TRBJ1-2; the match to TRBD1 covers 7 bases. This CDR3 has 13 amino acids. V was clipped by 3 bases and J by 8 bases; unmatched bases: 6. The germline CDR1 and CDR2 sequences are LGHDT and YNNKEL (reference sequence). CDR3 sequence reads: CASSHDRVWGYTF. DNA of the CDR3: TGTGCCAGCAGCCACGACAGGGTTTGGGGCTACACCTTC.

The gene calls are TRBV7-3 and TRBJ2-6; TRBD1 matches 7 bases. V lost 4 bases, J lost 0 bases, and 6 bases stayed unmatched. Germline CDR1 SGHTA, CDR2 FQGTGA. This CDR3 contains 17 residues. The CDR3 nucleotides read TGTGCCAGCAGCTCAGTAGGACAGGCCTCTGGGGCCAACGTCCTGACTTTC. It encodes CASSSVGQASGANVLTF.

V is TRBV18 and J is TRBJ1-5; D remains ambiguous. Germline assignment: CDR1 KGHSH and CDR2 LQKENI. This CDR3 region has 13 residues. The germline V and J ends were trimmed by 6 bases and 7 bases, with 13 bases remaining between them. CDR3 sequence (DNA): TGTGCCAGCTCCTTGGCACTGATGCAGCCCCAGCATTTT. Translation: CASSLALMQPQHF.

V gene TRBV6-5 combines with J gene TRBJ2-3, with 8 bases fitting TRBD1. There are 13 residues in the CDR3. J was trimmed by 8 bases and V by 2 bases; bases with no gene match: 3. The germline gives CDR1 MNHEY, CDR2 SVGAGI. CDR3 DNA: TGTGCCAGCAGTTACCAAACAGGGGGTACGCAGTATTTT. Translation gives CASSYQTGGTQYF.

The V gene is TRBV5-1, the J gene TRBJ2-1; D is possibly TRBD2 (6 bases). Trimming shortened V by 3 bases and J by 1 base, and 14 bases separated the two germline ends. The V gene's germline CDR1 is SGHRS and CDR2 YFSETQ. The CDR3 length is 16 residues. In DNA form, the CDR3 reads TGCGCCAGCAGCTGGGGTAGCGGAAATTCCTACAATGAGCAGTTCTTC. It specifies CASSWGSGNSYNEQFF.

V and J are TRBV9 and TRBJ1-2; D not resolved. Between the trimmed V and J ends, which lost 2 bases and 5 bases, there was a span of 22 bases. Germline lookup yields CDR1 SGDLS and CDR2 YYNGEE. There are 17 residues in the CDR3. CDR3 sequence reads: CASSVGWGLSLQYGYTF. CDR3 in DNA: TGTGCCAGCAGCGTTGGGTGGGGTCTGTCGTTACAGTATGGCTACACCTTC.

The chain couples TRBV5-5 to TRBJ2-3, with D possibly matching TRBD2 (5 bases). This CDR3 has 18 residues. Germline values: CDR1 SGHKS, CDR2 YYEKEE (reference sequence). V was shortened by 4 bases and J by 0 bases, with 21 bases between the two germline ends. The CDR3 here is CASSPASGRAPSTDTQYF. The CDR3 coding sequence is TGTGCCAGCAGCCCCGCGAGTGGGCGGGCCCCTAGCACAGATACGCAGTATTTT.

J is TRBJ2-7 and V is TRBV9; 10 bases align to TRBD1. The CDR3 has 17 residues. The V segment lost 0 bases and the J segment 0 bases; nucleotides outside the gene matches: 6. Looked up from germline, CDR1 is SGDLS and CDR2 is YYNGEE. The CDR3 region has the DNA TGTGCCAGCAGCGTAGGGAAGGGGGACAGGGGCTCCTACGAGCAGTACTTC. This translates into CASSVGKGDRGSYEQYF.

This chain connects TRBV29-1 to TRBJ1-1; D ambiguous. Trimming removed 3 bases from V and 0 bases from J, with 11 bases in between. The CDR3 is 14 residues long. The germline CDR1 and CDR2 sequences are SQVTM and ANQGSEA. The CDR3: CSVESRTMNTEAFF. DNA for the CDR3: TGCAGCGTTGAGAGTAGGACCATGAACACTGAAGCTTTCTTT. Together with reference TRBV29-1 and TRBJ1-1, the CDR3 gives the full variable domain: SAVISQKPSRDICQRGTSLTIQCQVDSQVTMMFWYRQQPGQSLTLIATANQGSEATYESGFVIDKFPISRPNLTFSTLTVSNMSPEDSSIYLCSVESRTMNTEAFFGQGTRLTVV.

The CDR3 sequence: CAWTRVYGYTF. The CDR3 DNA reads TGTGCCTGGACGAGGGTCTATGGCTACACCTTC. The chain is built from TRBV30 and TRBJ1-2; D call uncertain. The CDR3 covers 11 residues. V lost 4 bases to trimming and J lost 4 bases, with 7 bases between them. Germline V gene lookup returns CDR1 GTSNPN and CDR2 SVGIG (reference sequence).

The gene calls are TRBV11-2 and TRBJ1-1; D is unclear. Per the germline V gene, CDR1 is SGHAT and CDR2 is FQNNGV. The germline V and J ends were trimmed by 4 bases and 0 bases, with 12 bases remaining between them. The CDR3 length is 15 residues. The CDR3 DNA reads TGTGCCAGCAGCTCTAGAATCCCCATGAACACTGAAGCTTTCTTT. Translation gives CASSSRIPMNTEAFF.

The chain uses TRBV2 and TRBJ2-2; 8 nucleotides align to TRBD2. The CDR3 sequence is 17 residues long. CDR1 and CDR2 (germline): SNHLY, FYNNEI. V shed 7 bases, J shed 3 bases, and the junction held 13 bases outside the gene matches. CDR3 amino acids: CASTGRREEGYTGELFF. DNA of the CDR3: TGTGCCAGCACGGGGAGGCGGGAGGAAGGGTACACCGGGGAGCTGTTTTTT.

The rearrangement uses TRBV6-5 and TRBJ2-7, with D possibly being TRBD1 or TRBD2 (6 bases each). Germline V gene sequence: CDR1 MNHEY, CDR2 SVGAGI. CDR3 length: 15 amino acids. Deletions cut 2 bases from V and 6 bases from J, with 17 bases between. DNA of the CDR3: TGTGCCAGCAGTTACAGGGGGACGGGGAGGTCCGAGCAGTACTTC. It is translated as CASSYRGTGRSEQYF.

J is TRBJ1-3 and V is TRBV5-1, with a weak D call TRBD1 (5 bases). The length of the CDR3 is 18 residues. V lost 1 base to trimming and J lost 1 base, with 18 bases between them. Germline V gives CDR1 SGHRS, CDR2 YFSETQ. The CDR3 coding sequence is TGCGCCAGCAGCTTGTACGGGGGGTACGCTACATCTGGAAACACCATATATTTT. Its protein product is CASSLYGGYATSGNTIYF.

This clone was seen a single time. The rearrangement joins TRBV7-2 to TRBJ2-5; TRBD1 aligns across 10 bases. V shed 1 base and J 5 bases; nucleotides not matched to a gene: 1. CDR3 size: 14 residues. The germline gives CDR1 SGHTA, CDR2 FQGNSA. The CDR3 protein is CASSLGTGGETQYF. Here the CDR3 DNA reads TGTGCCAGCAGCTTAGGGACAGGGGGGGAGACCCAGTACTTC.

The chain employs TRBV28 and TRBJ1-5; TRBD1 is a possible D gene (6 bases). Trimming cost V 3 bases and J 5 bases, with 11 bases left between them. Germline CDR1 is MDHEN and CDR2 is SYDVKM. There are 14 residues in the CDR3. This chain's CDR3 is CASSFSGGHQPQHF. The DNA of the CDR3 is TGTGCCAGCAGTTTCTCCGGGGGCCATCAGCCCCAGCATTTT.

This chain uses TRBV11-2 with TRBJ1-6, with D perhaps matching TRBD1 (6 bases). The V gene's germline CDR1 is SGHAT and CDR2 FQNNGV. V lost 6 bases to trimming and J lost 5 bases, with 11 bases between them. This CDR3 has 14 residues. CDR3 sequence (DNA): TGTGCCAGCAGGTGGGCAGGGGATAATTCACCCCTCCACTTT. Its protein product is CASRWAGDNSPLHF. The variable domain in full, with the rest retrieved from reference TRBV11-2 and TRBJ1-6, is EAGVAQSPRYKIIEKRQSVAFWCNPISGHATLYWYQQILGQGPKLLIQFQNNGVVDDSQLPKDRFSAERLKGVDSTLKIQPAKLEDSAVYLCASRWAGDNSPLHFGNGTRLTVT.

The sample holds one count of this clone. The chain has TRBV12-3 or TRBV12-4 and TRBJ1-3; the D is unclear. Trimming pared 4 bases from V and 4 bases from J, leaving 8 bases between. The CDR3 runs 13 residues. This CDR3 reads CASSSILGNTIYF. The CDR3 DNA sequence: TGTGCCAGCAGTTCAATCTTAGGAAACACCATATATTTT.

V usage is TRBV27 and J usage is TRBJ1-4; 8 nucleotides match TRBD1. V lost 3 bases and J lost 0; bases outside the gene matches: 0. Germline CDR1 is MNHEY and CDR2 is SMNVEV (reference sequence). The CDR3 runs 15 residues. The CDR3 loop is CASSLTGATNEKLFF. The DNA for the CDR3 is TGTGCCAGCAGTTTGACAGGGGCAACTAATGAAAAACTGTTTTTT.

The V call is TRBV19, the J call TRBJ1-1; D uncertain. The CDR3 sequence is 13 residues long. Germline assignment: CDR1 LNHDA and CDR2 SQIVND (reference sequence). The germline V and J ends were trimmed by 7 bases and 1 base, with 10 bases remaining between them. CDR3 sequence reads: CASTNPQNTEAFF. In DNA, the CDR3 is TGTGCCAGTACTAATCCACAGAACACTGAAGCTTTCTTT.

V and J are TRBV19 and TRBJ2-2; no clear D. The germline CDR1 and CDR2 sequences are LNHDA and SQIVND (reference sequence). The V and J ends lost 7 bases and 0 bases respectively, with 9 bases between them. The CDR3 runs 14 residues. DNA of the CDR3: TGTGCCAGTATCGGGCCCGCGAACACCGGGGAGCTGTTTTTT. Protein sequence: CASIGPANTGELFF. Together with reference TRBV19 and TRBJ2-2, the CDR3 gives the full variable domain: DGGITQSPKYLFRKEGQNVTLSCEQNLNHDAMYWYRQDPGQGLRLIYYSQIVNDFQKGDIAEGYSVSREKKESFPLTVTSAQKNPTAFYLCASIGPANTGELFFGEGSRLTVL.

The V call is TRBV29-1, the J call TRBJ1-1; no clear D. V was trimmed by 8 bases and J by 7 bases, leaving 8 bases between them. CDR1 is SQVTM, CDR2 ANQGSEA, per germline. CDR3 length: 9 residues. CDR3 region: CSRTDEAFF. CDR3 DNA sequence: TGCAGCAGGACGGATGAAGCTTTCTTT.

This clone has just one count. The same CDR3 is also encoded by other DNA sequences in this sample. The V gene is TRBV11-2, the J gene TRBJ1-2, with TRBD1 matching 9 bases. The CDR3 runs to 12 residues. Germline loops: CDR1 SGHAT, CDR2 FQNNGV. The ends lost 2 bases at V and 8 bases at J; junction bases unmatched: 0. CDR3 amino acids: CASSLTGGGYTF. CDR3 nucleotides: TGTGCCAGCAGCTTAACAGGGGGCGGCTACACCTTC.

V gene TRBV7-8 combines with J gene TRBJ1-5; possible D gene TRBD1, 6 bases. The germline CDR1 and CDR2 sequences are SGHVS and FQNEAQ. CDR3 length: 14 amino acids. The V end lost 3 bases, the J end lost 7 bases, and 13 bases lay between the germline ends. The CDR3 coding sequence is TGTGCCAGCAGCTTTGGACAGTCGGAGCAGCCCCAGCATTTT. Protein sequence: CASSFGQSEQPQHF. The complete variable domain, with remaining parts taken from reference TRBV7-8 and TRBJ1-5, reads GAGVSQSPRYKVAKRGQDVALRCDPISGHVSLFWYQQALGQGPEFLTYFQNEAQLDKSGLPSDRFFAERPEGSVSTLKIQRTQQEDSAVYLCASSFGQSEQPQHFGDGTRLSIL.

This clone turned up a few times. The J gene is TRBJ2-7, the V gene TRBV7-9; D not certain. CDR1 and CDR2 (germline): SEHNR, FQNEAQ (reference sequence). V was pared by 7 bases and J by 5 bases, with 12 bases between. This CDR3 is built from 12 residues. The CDR3 spells CASTETGDEQYF. For the CDR3, the DNA is TGTGCCAGCACCGAAACTGGGGACGAGCAGTACTTC.

The chain carries TRBV7-2 and TRBJ1-2, with 10 nucleotides matching TRBD1. Germline V gives CDR1 SGHTA, CDR2 FQGNSA. This CDR3 comprises 15 residues. V was pared by 2 bases and J by 6 bases, with 6 bases of the junction left unmatched. DNA of the CDR3: TGTGCCAGCAGCTTATCGGGACAGGGGTCGCATGGCTACACCTTC. Amino acid sequence: CASSLSGQGSHGYTF.

Of note for this clone: The same CDR3 is also encoded by other DNA sequences in this sample. V and J are TRBV3-1 (or the pseudogene TRBV3-2) and TRBJ1-2; 9 bases agree with TRBD1. The CDR3 is 13 amino acids. J lost 6 bases, V lost 4 bases, and 3 bases had no gene match. The germline CDR1 and CDR2 sequences are LGHDT and YNNKEL (reference sequence). The CDR3 nucleotides are TGTGCCAGCAGCCCACGGACAGGGGATGGCTACACCTTC. It codes for CASSPRTGDGYTF.

The chain is built from TRBV11-2 and TRBJ1-2; TRBD1 aligns across 10 bases. This CDR3 contains 14 residues. The germline V gene encodes CDR1 SGHAT and CDR2 FQNNGV. The ends lost 4 bases at V and 7 bases at J; junction bases unmatched: 6. The chain's CDR3 is CASSSRDRGIGYTF. Written as DNA, the CDR3 is TGTGCCAGCAGCTCCCGGGACAGGGGTATTGGCTACACCTTC.

The chain joins TRBV11-2 to TRBJ1-1, with D possibly being TRBD1 (5 bases). The CDR3 consists of 13 residues. Deletions cut 1 base from V and 11 bases from J, with 14 bases between. CDR1 and CDR2 (germline): SGHAT, FQNNGV. DNA for the CDR3: TGTGCCAGCAGCTTAGGACAGAGCTTAGGGGCTTTCTTT. Residues: CASSLGQSLGAFF.